The 25 T cell receptor beta chains presented below share a single source sample, sequenced in a study of T-cell memory formation after mild COVID-19. Each CDR3 protein is one row after TCRdb ran MiXCR on the 5' RACE reads. Among 350,000 to 500,000 distinct CDR3 sequences, approximately 18% were seen once, and the ten largest hold 20% to 25%. The sequencing input was PBMCs or a T cell subset sorted from them (not recorded which). Every receptor here comes from a young man who had mild COVID-19 (a few samples of this study predate the infection). Cell type and time point are not known.

V is TRBV7-2 and J is TRBJ2-1; 13 bases match TRBD2. Trimming took 5 bases from V and 11 from J; bases not matched to a gene: 6. Looked up from germline, CDR1 is SGHTA and CDR2 is FQGNSA. The CDR3 sequence is 14 residues long. The CDR3 reads CASSPGTSGDKQFF. In DNA, the CDR3 is TGTGCCAGCAGCCCTGGGACTAGCGGGGATAAGCAGTTCTTC.

There are a few counts of this clonotype. The genes are TRBV20-1 and TRBJ2-5; TRBD2 matches 10 bases. The V segment lost 7 bases and the J segment 5 bases; nucleotides outside the gene matches: 7. The CDR3 has 13 amino acids. Germline lookup yields CDR1 DFQATT and CDR2 SNEGSKA (reference sequence). The CDR3 region has the DNA TGCAGTGGGCTAGCGGGGGTCTATGAGACCCAGTACTTC. Protein sequence: CSGLAGVYETQYF.

J is TRBJ1-5 and V is TRBV20-1, with D perhaps matching TRBD1 (5 bases). CDR1 and CDR2 (germline): DFQATT, SNEGSKA (reference sequence). Trimming took off 7 bases at V and 7 bases at J, with 17 bases between the two ends. The CDR3 covers 13 residues. The CDR3 loop reads CSVQSGGGQPQHF. The CDR3, as DNA: TGCAGTGTCCAGTCGGGGGGTGGACAGCCCCAGCATTTT.

This sequence joins TRBV6-5 and TRBJ1-2, with a weak D call TRBD1 (5 bases). CDR3 length equals 14 residues. Germline V lookup: CDR1 MNHEY, CDR2 SVGAGI. V was cut by 2 bases and J by 4 bases, with 11 bases left in between. The CDR3 here is CASSYVGGGYGYTF. The CDR3, as DNA: TGTGCCAGCAGTTACGTCGGGGGAGGCTATGGCTACACCTTC.

The chain is built from TRBV20-1 and TRBJ1-6; D is unresolved. Trimming left V 6 bases short and J 11 bases short, with 11 bases between. Germline V CDR1 and CDR2: DFQATT, SNEGSKA (reference sequence). The CDR3 spans 11 residues. The CDR3 is CSAPKGTPLHF. The CDR3 coding sequence is TGCAGTGCCCCCAAAGGGACACCCCTCCACTTT.

The chain has TRBV7-2 and TRBJ1-1; D is unclear. Trimming took off 7 bases at V and 4 bases at J, with 16 bases between the two ends. Germline V gives CDR1 SGHTA, CDR2 FQGNSA. This CDR3 region has 14 residues. The CDR3 here is CASTRSGSGTEAFF. CDR3 DNA sequence: TGTGCCAGCACCCGATCGGGGTCGGGCACTGAAGCTTTCTTT.

The chain couples TRBV4-3 to TRBJ2-7; D is perhaps TRBD2 (7 bases). The CDR3 extends over 15 amino acids. In germline, CDR1 is LGHNA, CDR2 YSLEER. Between the trimmed V and J ends, which lost 4 bases and 4 bases, there was a span of 17 bases. CDR3 sequence reads: CASSRYSGGIYEQYF. The DNA of the CDR3 is TGCGCCAGCAGCCGCTACTCGGGGGGCATATACGAGCAGTACTTC.

This clonotype came up many times. The genes are TRBV2 and TRBJ2-7; 9 positions match TRBD2. Germline values: CDR1 SNHLY, CDR2 FYNNEI. With 3 bases clipped from V and 3 bases from J, the junction kept 3 bases outside the gene matches. This CDR3 contains 14 residues. CDR3 residues: CASSEAAGGYEQYV. The CDR3 nucleotides read TGTGCCAGCAGTGAGGCAGCGGGGGGCTACGAGCAGTACGTC.

The genes are TRBV7-9 and TRBJ1-1; D is undetermined. The CDR3 spans 12 residues. V lost 5 bases and J lost 6, with 10 bases in between. The germline gives CDR1 SEHNR, CDR2 FQNEAQ (reference sequence). The CDR3 loop is CASSDRGAEAFF. In DNA form, the CDR3 reads TGTGCCAGCAGCGACCGGGGAGCTGAAGCTTTCTTT. The whole variable domain, filled in from reference TRBV7-9 and TRBJ1-1, reads DTGVSQNPRHKITKRGQNVTFRCDPISEHNRLYWYRQTLGQGPEFLTYFQNEAQLEKSRLLSDRFSAERPKGSFSTLEIQRTEQGDSAMYLCASSDRGAEAFFGQGTRLTVV.

This clonotype was seen more than once but under ten times. This chain links TRBV20-1 with TRBJ1-2, with D perhaps matching TRBD1 (5 bases). Per germline, CDR1 DFQATT and CDR2 SNEGSKA (reference sequence). V shed 3 bases and J shed 4 bases, with 15 bases lying between them. This CDR3 contains 14 residues. CDR3 bases: TGCAGTGCTAGTAGTACAGGAGAACTCTATGGCTACACCTTC. Its translation is CSASSTGELYGYTF.

This clonotype has just a few counts. The chain has TRBV4-1 and TRBJ2-2; D uncertain. V was cut by 3 bases and J by 1 base, with 9 bases left in between. Germline values: CDR1 MGHRA, CDR2 YSYEKL. This CDR3 region has 15 residues. The CDR3 DNA sequence: TGCGCCAGCAGCCATAGGGCCCAGAACACCGGGGAGCTGTTTTTT. This translates into CASSHRAQNTGELFF.

The V and J genes are TRBV20-1 and TRBJ2-1; TRBD2 matches 8 bases. The V and J ends lost 6 bases and 2 bases, in that order; junction bases with no gene match: 9. This CDR3 comprises 15 residues. CDR1 is DFQATT and CDR2 is SNEGSKA in the germline V gene (reference sequence). The CDR3 DNA is TGCAGTGCCTACCCTAGCGGGCAACCCTACAATGAGCAGTTCTTC. As protein: CSAYPSGQPYNEQFF.

This clonotype was detected a few times. The chain has TRBV20-1 and TRBJ2-1, with D tentatively TRBD1 or TRBD2 (6 bases each). CDR1 DFQATT and CDR2 SNEGSKA come from the germline V gene (reference sequence). The length of the CDR3 is 16 residues. V shed 6 bases and J shed 4 bases, with 22 bases lying between them. CDR3 region: CSALGRRGGGYNEQFF. DNA of the CDR3: TGCAGTGCGCTTGGGCGGAGAGGAGGGGGGTACAATGAGCAGTTCTTC.

This clonotype was observed many times. The V and J genes are TRBV7-9 and TRBJ2-2; no firm D call. Germline CDR1 is SEHNR and CDR2 is FQNEAQ (reference sequence). Trimming removed 5 bases at V and 1 base at J, with 8 bases between. CDR3 length equals 14 residues. The CDR3 DNA reads TGTGCCAGCAGCCTTACCATGAACACCGGGGAGCTGTTTTTT. Protein product: CASSLTMNTGELFF.

The gene calls are TRBV7-3 and TRBJ2-3, with 12 bases fitting TRBD2. The CDR3 contains 15 residues. CDR1 and CDR2 from the germline V gene are SGHTA and FQGTGA. The V segment lost 5 bases and the J segment 4 bases; nucleotides outside the gene matches: 4. CDR3 nucleotides: TGTGCCAGCAGCCCTAGCGGGGGGGGTGCAGATACGCAGTATTTT. Protein: CASSPSGGGADTQYF.

The chain is built from TRBV6-5 and TRBJ1-5; D is undetermined. The CDR3 runs 14 residues. Per germline, CDR1 MNHEY and CDR2 SVGAGI. V dropped 4 bases and J dropped 4 bases, with 11 bases sitting between them. The CDR3 spells CASSLNIVNQPQHF. The DNA for the CDR3 is TGTGCCAGCAGTTTAAATATAGTTAATCAGCCCCAGCATTTT.

The rearrangement links TRBV6-5 to TRBJ1-2; no clear D gene. Germline loops: CDR1 MNHEY, CDR2 SVGAGI. The CDR3 totals 16 residues. Trimming removed 0 bases at V and 8 bases at J, with 19 bases between. The CDR3 bases are TGTGCCAGCAGTTACTCGGCAGGACCTTTCCCGTCCGGCTACACCTTC. Translated: CASSYSAGPFPSGYTF.

The chain employs TRBV5-4 and TRBJ2-3, with TRBD2 matching over 8 bases. Per germline, CDR1 SGHNT and CDR2 YYREEE (reference sequence). The V gene end was trimmed by 3 bases and the J gene end by 1 base; junction bases not matched to a gene: 4. The CDR3 runs 15 residues. CDR3 sequence reads: CASSWGLVGTDTQYF. CDR3 in DNA: TGTGCCAGCAGCTGGGGACTAGTGGGCACAGATACGCAGTATTTT.

Only a few counts were recorded for this clonotype. The genes are TRBV7-2 and TRBJ1-5, with TRBD1 matching 7 bases. This CDR3 has 14 amino acids. J gave up 4 bases and V 6 bases, and 6 bases lay outside the gene matches. The germline V gene has CDR1 SGHTA and CDR2 FQGNSA. The CDR3, as DNA: TGTGCCAGCAGGGCTGGGACAGCTAATCAGCCCCAGCATTTT. Its protein is CASRAGTANQPQHF.

This chain links TRBV20-1 with TRBJ2-7; D is unclear. CDR1 and CDR2 from the germline V gene are DFQATT and SNEGSKA (reference sequence). The CDR3 sequence is 10 residues long. The V end was cut by 4 bases, the J end by 3 bases, with 4 bases between. CDR3 loop: CSAKDYEQYF. As DNA, the CDR3 is TGCAGTGCTAAGGACTACGAGCAGTACTTC.

The chain's CDR3 is CASRDGGVHYQETQYF. In DNA form, the CDR3 reads TGTGCCAGCAGGGATGGCGGGGTCCACTACCAAGAGACCCAGTACTTC. The chain links TRBV12-3 or TRBV12-4 to TRBJ2-5; possibly TRBD2 for D (6 bases). Trimming removed 6 bases from V and 0 bases from J, with 17 bases in between. The CDR3 spans 16 residues.

The chain recombines TRBV28 with TRBJ2-3, with 7 bases that match TRBD1. The CDR3 has 14 amino acids. Germline loops: CDR1 MDHEN, CDR2 SYDVKM. Unmatched junction bases numbered 10, after V lost 10 bases and J lost 3 bases. CDR3 in DNA: TGTGCCACCCTCCGGGACAGAGGGACAGATACGCAGTATTTT. Residues: CATLRDRGTDTQYF.

The genes are TRBV7-6 and TRBJ2-5; 12 nucleotides match TRBD1. CDR3 length: 17 residues. V lost 2 bases, J lost 6 bases, and 10 bases stayed unmatched. Germline V gene lookup returns CDR1 SGHVS and CDR2 FNYEAQ. Here the CDR3 reads CASSLLSGDRGQKTQYF. In DNA form, the CDR3 reads TGTGCCAGCAGCTTATTGAGCGGGGACAGGGGGCAGAAGACCCAGTACTTC. The variable domain in full, with the rest retrieved from reference TRBV7-6 and TRBJ2-5, is GAGVSQSPRYKVTKRGQDVALRCDPISGHVSLYWYRQALGQGPEFLTYFNYEAQQDKSGLPNDRFSAERPEGSISTLTIQRTEQRDSAMYRCASSLLSGDRGQKTQYFGPGTRLLVL.

The genes are TRBV6-5 and TRBJ1-2; D ambiguous. The CDR3 spans 13 residues. V shed 0 bases and J shed 6 bases, with 8 bases lying between them. Germline CDR1 and CDR2: MNHEY and SVGAGI. Written as DNA, the CDR3 is TGTGCCAGCAGTTACTCGTCGTACCATGGCTACACCTTC. This sequence encodes CASSYSSYHGYTF.

The chain has TRBV5-1 and TRBJ1-2; perhaps TRBD1 as D (5 bases). V was trimmed by 4 bases and J by 0 bases, leaving 16 bases between them. From germline, CDR1 is SGHRS and CDR2 YFSETQ. The CDR3 has 16 amino acids. CDR3 nucleotide sequence: TGCGCCAGCAGCCTCGGGACGGGAATAGCTAACTATGGCTACACCTTC. It yields the protein CASSLGTGIANYGYTF.